Detailed here is one T cell receptor (beta chain). Under the authors' procedure: For nucleated cells, counts were estimated from reference gene primer amplification. Sequencing was performed with immunoSEQ multiplex PCR; in TCRdb, only in-frame clones are kept and a portion is missing. The V and J calls and clone size were taken over from that table, and D and trimming were inferred from the DNA. The data show 180,000 or so clones, under 90% seen once. These data come from a study of blood T cell repertoires in COVID-19. Overall study: PBMCs, B-cell-depleted T cells, or T cells were the source of the cDNA or gDNA that made up the material.

This receptor was taken from a person between 70 and 80 years old with COVID-19, enrolled during active disease. What was sequenced was peripheral blood.

CDR3 in amino acids: CASSRDRVDNEQFF. The CDR3 coding sequence is TGTGCCAGCAGCCGTGACAGGGTTGACAATGAGCAGTTCTTC. The chain uses TRBV7-3 and TRBJ2-1; 7 bases are shared with TRBD1. The CDR3 extends over 14 amino acids. V shed 5 bases, J shed 5 bases, and the junction held 6 bases outside the gene matches. Germline loops: CDR1 SGHTA, CDR2 FQGTGA.